Below, 25 T cell receptor beta chains from the same sample are listed, as sequenced in a study of blood T cell repertoires in COVID-19. Here immunoSEQ multiplex PCR was the method, and the copy in TCRdb shows in-frame clones only, minus some. The sample lists about 280,000 clones; 88% were seen once. What was sequenced was peripheral blood. The source is a man aged 18 to 29 with active or convalescent COVID-19.

The genes are TRBV6-2 or TRBV6-3 and TRBJ2-1; 7 bases align to TRBD2. V gave up 2 bases and J gave up 7 bases; unmatched junction bases: 8. The CDR3 is made up of 15 amino acids. Germline loops: CDR1 MNHEY, CDR2 SVGEGT. The CDR3, as DNA: TGTGCCAGCAGTTACCGTGCTAGCGGTTTGAATGAGCAGTTCTTC. Translation gives CASSYRASGLNEQFF.

The V gene is TRBV7-2, the J gene TRBJ1-4; TRBD1 is a possible D gene (6 bases). Looked up from germline, CDR1 is SGHTA and CDR2 is FQGNSA. This CDR3 comprises 15 residues. Trimming stripped 1 base from V and 7 bases from J, with 13 bases between. CDR3 DNA: TGTGCCAGCAGCTTAGACAGGGTTTTTGGTGAAAAACTGTTTTTT. As protein: CASSLDRVFGEKLFF.

The V and J genes are TRBV16 and TRBJ1-2; D remains unclear. With 4 bases removed from V and 0 bases from J, the gap between germline ends came to 15 bases. This CDR3 is built from 16 residues. Germline V gene data show CDR1 as KGHSY and CDR2 as FQNENV. The CDR3 reads CASSLPSAPTNYGYTF. In DNA form, the CDR3 reads TGTGCCAGCAGCCTCCCTTCCGCACCTACTAACTATGGCTACACCTTC. The full variable domain, in which reference TRBV16 and TRBJ1-2 provide the parts outside the CDR3, is GEEVAQTPKHLVRGEGQKAKLYCAPIKGHSYVFWYQQVLKNEFKFLISFQNENVFDETGMPKERFSAKCLPNSPCSLEIQATKLEDSAVYFCASSLPSAPTNYGYTFGSGTRLTVV.

The chain recombines TRBV12-5 with TRBJ1-5; 7 positions match TRBD1. CDR1 is LGHNT, CDR2 FRNRAP, per germline. This CDR3 spans 15 amino acids. V dropped 6 bases and J dropped 8; count of bases not matched to a gene: 13. Here the CDR3 reads CASGPEGYGTEPQHF. CDR3 in DNA: TGTGCTAGTGGCCCGGAGGGGTATGGGACAGAGCCCCAGCATTTT.

The chain is built from TRBV13 and TRBJ2-1, with D perhaps TRBD1 (6 bases). CDR1 and CDR2 (germline): PRHDT, FYEKMQ (reference sequence). V was cut by 3 bases and J by 5 bases, with 11 bases left in between. This CDR3 is built from 14 residues. CDR3 protein: CASSFRDKNNEQFF. The CDR3, as DNA: TGTGCCAGCAGCTTTCGGGACAAAAACAATGAGCAGTTCTTC.

The sample holds a few counts of this clone. This chain links TRBV4-1 with TRBJ2-1, with a weak D call TRBD1 (6 bases). The CDR3 is 15 residues long. The germline gives CDR1 MGHRA, CDR2 YSYEKL. Trimming removed 1 base at V and 4 bases at J, with 11 bases between. This CDR3 reads CASSQAGGNYNEQFF. CDR3 coding DNA: TGCGCCAGCAGCCAAGCTGGGGGCAATTACAATGAGCAGTTCTTC.

This chain uses TRBV23-1 with TRBJ1-5, with D maybe TRBD1 (5 bases). TRBV23-1 counts as an open reading frame of uncertain function. The CDR3 has 13 amino acids. V lost 2 bases, J lost 5 bases, and 7 bases lay in between. The CDR3 is CASSQRGYQPQHF. The CDR3 nucleotides read TGCGCCAGCAGTCAAAGGGGCTATCAGCCCCAGCATTTT.

The chain joins TRBV6-5 to TRBJ2-7; D is perhaps TRBD2 (6 bases). This CDR3 has 13 residues. The V gene lost 4 bases and the J gene lost 4 bases, with 11 bases spanning the gap. CDR1 is MNHEY, CDR2 SVGAGI, per germline. CDR3 DNA: TGTGCCAGCAGTTGGGCGGGGCAATACGAGCAGTACTTC. Its protein is CASSWAGQYEQYF.

J is TRBJ2-7 and V is TRBV4-2, with TRBD2 matching 10 bases. The junction had 4 bases not matched to a gene; V was cut back by 1 base and J by 4 bases. Germline V gene lookup returns CDR1 LGHNA and CDR2 YNFKEQ. This CDR3 contains 15 residues. Here the CDR3 DNA reads TGTGCCAGCAGCCAAGCTACTAGCGGGGTTTACGAGCAGTACTTC. This translates into CASSQATSGVYEQYF.

This chain links TRBV5-4 with TRBJ2-3, with 10 bases lining up with TRBD2. The CDR3 runs to 16 residues. V was pared by 0 bases and J by 5 bases, with 6 bases of the junction left unmatched. Germline-derived CDR1 and CDR2 are SGHNT and YYREEE (reference sequence). CDR3 sequence: CASSLGASGGQDTQYF. In DNA, the CDR3 is TGTGCCAGCAGCTTGGGCGCTAGCGGGGGTCAAGATACGCAGTATTTT.

The chain recombines TRBV27 with TRBJ1-1; D gene ambiguous. The CDR3 is 13 amino acids. V lost 5 bases and J 0 bases, leaving 7 bases between the germline ends. Germline V gene data show CDR1 as MNHEY and CDR2 as SMNVEV (reference sequence). CDR3 bases: TGTGCCAGCAGTCCTACAGTGAACACTGAAGCTTTCTTT. Translating it yields CASSPTVNTEAFF.

The CDR3 is CAISKGGGLNTEAFF. CDR3 nucleotides: TGTGCCATCAGCAAAGGGGGGGGGCTGAACACTGAAGCTTTCTTT. This chain joins TRBV10-3 and TRBJ1-1; a possible D gene is TRBD1 (6 bases). Germline V gene lookup returns CDR1 ENHRY and CDR2 SYGVKD. V was shortened by 6 bases and J by 0 bases, with 14 bases between the two germline ends. The CDR3 is made up of 15 amino acids.

The chain employs TRBV6-1 and TRBJ1-5, with D possibly being TRBD1 (5 bases). The V end lost 0 bases, the J end lost 11 bases, and 17 bases lay between the germline ends. Germline V gene data show CDR1 as MNHNS and CDR2 as SASEGT. The CDR3 totals 15 residues. Written as DNA, the CDR3 is TGTGCCAGCAGTGAAGCTGTCGGGGGGACCCATGCCCAGCATTTT. Protein sequence: CASSEAVGGTHAQHF.

This clone was picked up one time. The chain links TRBV27 to TRBJ2-2; D is undetermined. V was cut by 0 bases and J by 0 bases, with 11 bases left in between. This CDR3 has 17 residues. Germline V gene lookup returns CDR1 MNHEY and CDR2 SMNVEV (reference sequence). DNA of the CDR3: TGTGCCAGCAGTTTATCGGAGCCGTACCCGAACACCGGGGAGCTGTTTTTT. Protein sequence: CASSLSEPYPNTGELFF.

The rearrangement joins TRBV5-6 to TRBJ2-3; 9 nucleotides line up with TRBD2. Per germline, CDR1 SGHDT and CDR2 YYEEEE. CDR3 length equals 16 residues. V lost 4 bases, J lost 3 bases, and 9 bases stayed unmatched. The CDR3 bases are TGTGCCAGCAGCCTATCTTCCAGCGGGGGGACAGATACGCAGTATTTT. This translates into CASSLSSSGGTDTQYF. Looking up the rest from reference TRBV5-6 and TRBJ2-3 gives the full variable domain: DAGVTQSPTHLIKTRGQQVTLRCSPKSGHDTVSWYQQALGQGPQFIFQYYEEEERQRGNFPDRFSGHQFPNYSSELNVNALLLGDSALYLCASSLSSSGGTDTQYFGPGTRLTVL.

This sequence joins TRBV10-3 and TRBJ1-3; D is uncertain. The germline V gene encodes CDR1 ENHRY and CDR2 SYGVKD. The CDR3 has 15 residues. Trimming removed 5 bases from V and 0 bases from J, with 11 bases in between. In DNA form, the CDR3 reads TGTGCCATCAGTCCCGACTGGAGCTCTGGAAACACCATATATTTT. Residues: CAISPDWSSGNTIYF.

As DNA, the CDR3 is TGTGCCAGCAGCGATGGTGGGAGGTCAGATACGCAGTATTTT. It encodes CASSDGGRSDTQYF. The V and J genes are TRBV5-5 and TRBJ2-3; tentatively, D is TRBD2 (6 bases). The V and J ends lost 4 bases and 4 bases respectively, with 13 bases between them. The CDR3 is 14 amino acids. Germline CDR1 reads SGHKS; CDR2 reads YYEKEE (reference sequence).

This clone was found once. The chain uses TRBV7-6 and TRBJ2-2, with TRBD2 as a possible D gene (6 bases). This CDR3 contains 17 residues. Germline lookup yields CDR1 SGHVS and CDR2 FNYEAQ. V lost 5 bases to trimming and J lost 2 bases, with 18 bases between them. The CDR3 loop reads CASSGGTRTLNTGELFF. Here the CDR3 DNA reads TGTGCCAGCAGCGGAGGGACGCGCACTCTAAACACCGGGGAGCTGTTTTTT.

The chain couples TRBV6-1 to TRBJ2-1; D might be TRBD2 (7 bases). V gave up 3 bases and J gave up 8 bases, with 11 bases separating them. The length of the CDR3 is 13 residues. From germline, CDR1 is MNHNS and CDR2 SASEGT. The CDR3 region is CASSERGPYEQFF. The CDR3 DNA follows: TGTGCCAGCAGTGAGCGGGGGCCCTATGAGCAGTTCTTC.

V and J are TRBV7-9 and TRBJ1-2; 11 bases match TRBD1. Losses at the gene ends were 5 bases for V and 7 bases for J; bases not matched to a gene: 3. This CDR3 comprises 13 residues. Germline V gives CDR1 SEHNR, CDR2 FQNEAQ (reference sequence). The chain's CDR3 is CASSQDRGPGYTF. The CDR3 DNA sequence: TGTGCCAGCAGCCAGGACAGGGGGCCTGGCTACACCTTC.

The chain is built from TRBV27 and TRBJ2-5, with D possibly matching TRBD1 (5 bases). Germline lookup yields CDR1 MNHEY and CDR2 SMNVEV (reference sequence). CDR3 length: 13 residues. Trimming took 5 bases from V and 6 from J, leaving 13 bases between them. Here the CDR3 DNA reads TGTGCCAGCAGTCCCAGGACAAGGCAGACCCAGTACTTC. It is translated as CASSPRTRQTQYF.

This sequence joins TRBV7-6 and TRBJ2-3; TRBD2 matches 10 bases. V gave up 4 bases and J gave up 3 bases; unmatched junction bases: 10. This CDR3 spans 17 amino acids. Germline CDR1 SGHVS, CDR2 FNYEAQ. The CDR3 spells CASSSPVLAGQTDTQYF. CDR3 nucleotide sequence: TGTGCCAGCAGCTCCCCCGTACTAGCGGGGCAGACAGATACGCAGTATTTT.

The genes are TRBV7-9 and TRBJ1-2, with D perhaps TRBD1 (6 bases). V gave up 5 bases and J gave up 6 bases, with 10 bases separating them. Germline V CDR1 and CDR2: SEHNR, FQNEAQ (reference sequence). CDR3 length: 12 residues. The CDR3 reads CASSAGQNGYTF. The CDR3, as DNA: TGTGCCAGCAGCGCAGGACAGAATGGCTACACCTTC.

This clone was counted once. This sequence joins TRBV12-3 or TRBV12-4 and TRBJ2-7, with 7 bases fitting TRBD2. The CDR3 runs 11 residues. V shed 9 bases and J 4 bases; nucleotides not matched to a gene: 3. The CDR3 coding sequence is TGTGCCAGTGGGGGGGTATACGAGCAGTACTTC. Translated: CASGGVYEQYF.

The chain joins TRBV3-1 (or the pseudogene TRBV3-2) to TRBJ2-1, with 12 nucleotides matching TRBD2. Germline CDR1 is LGHDT and CDR2 is YNNKEL (reference sequence). This CDR3 is 19 amino acids long. The ends lost 0 bases at V and 0 bases at J; junction bases unmatched: 6. The CDR3 spells CASSQEILAGGNSYNEQFF. The CDR3 DNA reads TGTGCCAGCAGCCAAGAGATTCTAGCGGGGGGGAACTCCTACAATGAGCAGTTCTTC.